One and the same sample provided the 8 T cell receptor beta chains below, sequenced in a study of somatic mutations in cytotoxic T cells in rheumatoid arthritis. Assay: immunoSEQ multiplex PCR; the TCRdb copy retains only in-frame clones and omits some. Of 15,000 to 20,000 clones listed, around 70% were seen once; the top ten hold roughly 5.3%. Sequencing input: CD8+ T cells sorted from blood. Source of these receptors: a man in his sixties in good health.

The gene calls are TRBV9 and TRBJ2-3; 7 bases match TRBD1. The CDR3 runs 14 residues. Trimming took 4 bases from V and 5 from J; bases not matched to a gene: 7. Germline V gene sequence: CDR1 SGDLS, CDR2 YYNGEE. Here the CDR3 DNA reads TGTGCCAGCAGCACCTGGACAGGCAGAGATACGCAGTATTTT. Amino acid sequence: CASSTWTGRDTQYF.

The V gene is TRBV2, the J gene TRBJ1-2, with 8 bases that match TRBD1. CDR1 SNHLY and CDR2 FYNNEI come from the germline V gene. This CDR3 has 11 residues. After removal of 8 bases from V and 7 bases from J, the junction contained 3 bases not matched to a gene. The CDR3 spells CASDRGLGYTF. The DNA for the CDR3 is TGTGCCAGCGACAGGGGCCTTGGCTACACCTTC.

The genes are TRBV4-1 and TRBJ2-1; 11 bases map to TRBD2. Germline lookup yields CDR1 MGHRA and CDR2 YSYEKL. The CDR3 loop spans 16 amino acids. Unmatched junction bases numbered 6, after V lost 4 bases and J lost 4 bases. The DNA of the CDR3 is TGCGCCAGCAGCCCTCTAGCGGGGGGTAGTTACAATGAGCAGTTCTTC. Its translation: CASSPLAGGSYNEQFF.

The chain employs TRBV6-1 and TRBJ1-1, with D hard to call. CDR1 and CDR2 (germline): MNHNS, SASEGT. The CDR3 covers 15 residues. V was cut by 2 bases and J by 0 bases, with 10 bases left in between. CDR3 loop: CASSEYESLNTEAFF. The CDR3 region has the DNA TGTGCCAGCAGTGAATACGAGTCCTTGAACACTGAAGCTTTCTTT.

This rearrangement joins TRBV6-1 to TRBJ2-7; TRBD1 matches at 8 bases. V lost 4 bases, J lost 2 bases, and 7 bases stayed unmatched. This CDR3 is built from 15 residues. From germline, CDR1 is MNHNS and CDR2 SASEGT. The DNA of the CDR3 is TGTGCCAGCAGTGTATGGACAGGGCCGACCTACGAGCAGTACTTC. Its protein is CASSVWTGPTYEQYF.

This rearrangement joins TRBV14 to TRBJ2-5; the D gene is possibly TRBD2 (7 bases). This CDR3 spans 15 amino acids. Germline loops: CDR1 SGHDN, CDR2 FVKESK. The V gene lost 4 bases and the J gene lost 5 bases, with 17 bases spanning the gap. CDR3 residues: CASSLLGLGGETQYF. Written as DNA, the CDR3 is TGTGCCAGCAGCCTTCTTGGACTAGGGGGGGAGACCCAGTACTTC.

The rearrangement joins TRBV19 to TRBJ2-5; possible D gene TRBD2, 6 bases. Trimming took 11 bases from V and 5 from J, leaving 18 bases between them. The CDR3 has 13 residues. Germline CDR1 is LNHDA and CDR2 is SQIVND (reference sequence). The CDR3 nucleotides are TGTGCCGCTAAGGCGGGATTCGGGGAGACCCAGTACTTC. It is translated as CAAKAGFGETQYF.

The genes are TRBV15 and TRBJ2-5; D uncertain. The CDR3 is 15 amino acids. Germline V lookup: CDR1 LNHNV, CDR2 YYDKDF (reference sequence). V was clipped by 0 bases and J by 2 bases, with 10 bases between them. CDR3 coding DNA: TGTGCCACCAGCAGAGATCTGGCGCGGCAAGAGACCCAGTACTTC. It is translated as CATSRDLARQETQYF.